Included here is one T cell receptor (beta chain) sequence, with context. The data are from a study of blood T cell repertoires in COVID-19. About the study: Samples of COVID-19 (acute and convalescent) were obtained from the United States, Italy and Spain.

Trimming cost V 6 bases and J 5 bases; bases outside gene matches: 11. CDR3 length equals 17 residues. The germline V gene encodes CDR1 MNHNY and CDR2 SVGAGI (reference sequence). In the original analysis: Nucleated cell number was recorded as an estimate derived from reference gene primer amplification. Some clones are missing from TCRdb's copy, which holds only in-frame ones; the method was immunoSEQ multiplex PCR. V and J calls plus clone size are reproduced from that table; the DNA served to infer D and trimming. Among about 170,000 clones, roughly 80% were seen once, and the ten largest hold 11%.

The sequence was collected from a man in his 70s with active or convalescent COVID-19. The sample was peripheral blood. The V and J genes are TRBV6-6 and TRBJ2-3; 13 positions match TRBD2. This chain's CDR3 is CASSRPGLAGVKDTQYF. DNA of the CDR3: TGTGCCAGCAGCCGACCCGGACTAGCGGGAGTTAAAGATACGCAGTATTTT.